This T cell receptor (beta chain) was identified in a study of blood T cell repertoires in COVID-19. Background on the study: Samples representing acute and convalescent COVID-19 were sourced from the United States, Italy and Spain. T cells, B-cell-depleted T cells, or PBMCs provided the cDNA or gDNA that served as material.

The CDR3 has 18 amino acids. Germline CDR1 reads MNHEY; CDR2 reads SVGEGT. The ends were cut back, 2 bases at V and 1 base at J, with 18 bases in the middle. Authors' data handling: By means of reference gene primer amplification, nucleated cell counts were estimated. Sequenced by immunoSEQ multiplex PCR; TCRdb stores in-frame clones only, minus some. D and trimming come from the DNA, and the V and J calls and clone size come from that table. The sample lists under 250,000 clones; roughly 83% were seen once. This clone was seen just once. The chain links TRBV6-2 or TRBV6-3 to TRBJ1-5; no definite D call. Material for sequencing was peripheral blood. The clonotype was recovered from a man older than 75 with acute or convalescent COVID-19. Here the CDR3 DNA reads TGTGCCAGCAGTTACAGGTGGCAGGTGCCGACGAGCAATCAGCCCCAGCATTTT. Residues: CASSYRWQVPTSNQPQHF.